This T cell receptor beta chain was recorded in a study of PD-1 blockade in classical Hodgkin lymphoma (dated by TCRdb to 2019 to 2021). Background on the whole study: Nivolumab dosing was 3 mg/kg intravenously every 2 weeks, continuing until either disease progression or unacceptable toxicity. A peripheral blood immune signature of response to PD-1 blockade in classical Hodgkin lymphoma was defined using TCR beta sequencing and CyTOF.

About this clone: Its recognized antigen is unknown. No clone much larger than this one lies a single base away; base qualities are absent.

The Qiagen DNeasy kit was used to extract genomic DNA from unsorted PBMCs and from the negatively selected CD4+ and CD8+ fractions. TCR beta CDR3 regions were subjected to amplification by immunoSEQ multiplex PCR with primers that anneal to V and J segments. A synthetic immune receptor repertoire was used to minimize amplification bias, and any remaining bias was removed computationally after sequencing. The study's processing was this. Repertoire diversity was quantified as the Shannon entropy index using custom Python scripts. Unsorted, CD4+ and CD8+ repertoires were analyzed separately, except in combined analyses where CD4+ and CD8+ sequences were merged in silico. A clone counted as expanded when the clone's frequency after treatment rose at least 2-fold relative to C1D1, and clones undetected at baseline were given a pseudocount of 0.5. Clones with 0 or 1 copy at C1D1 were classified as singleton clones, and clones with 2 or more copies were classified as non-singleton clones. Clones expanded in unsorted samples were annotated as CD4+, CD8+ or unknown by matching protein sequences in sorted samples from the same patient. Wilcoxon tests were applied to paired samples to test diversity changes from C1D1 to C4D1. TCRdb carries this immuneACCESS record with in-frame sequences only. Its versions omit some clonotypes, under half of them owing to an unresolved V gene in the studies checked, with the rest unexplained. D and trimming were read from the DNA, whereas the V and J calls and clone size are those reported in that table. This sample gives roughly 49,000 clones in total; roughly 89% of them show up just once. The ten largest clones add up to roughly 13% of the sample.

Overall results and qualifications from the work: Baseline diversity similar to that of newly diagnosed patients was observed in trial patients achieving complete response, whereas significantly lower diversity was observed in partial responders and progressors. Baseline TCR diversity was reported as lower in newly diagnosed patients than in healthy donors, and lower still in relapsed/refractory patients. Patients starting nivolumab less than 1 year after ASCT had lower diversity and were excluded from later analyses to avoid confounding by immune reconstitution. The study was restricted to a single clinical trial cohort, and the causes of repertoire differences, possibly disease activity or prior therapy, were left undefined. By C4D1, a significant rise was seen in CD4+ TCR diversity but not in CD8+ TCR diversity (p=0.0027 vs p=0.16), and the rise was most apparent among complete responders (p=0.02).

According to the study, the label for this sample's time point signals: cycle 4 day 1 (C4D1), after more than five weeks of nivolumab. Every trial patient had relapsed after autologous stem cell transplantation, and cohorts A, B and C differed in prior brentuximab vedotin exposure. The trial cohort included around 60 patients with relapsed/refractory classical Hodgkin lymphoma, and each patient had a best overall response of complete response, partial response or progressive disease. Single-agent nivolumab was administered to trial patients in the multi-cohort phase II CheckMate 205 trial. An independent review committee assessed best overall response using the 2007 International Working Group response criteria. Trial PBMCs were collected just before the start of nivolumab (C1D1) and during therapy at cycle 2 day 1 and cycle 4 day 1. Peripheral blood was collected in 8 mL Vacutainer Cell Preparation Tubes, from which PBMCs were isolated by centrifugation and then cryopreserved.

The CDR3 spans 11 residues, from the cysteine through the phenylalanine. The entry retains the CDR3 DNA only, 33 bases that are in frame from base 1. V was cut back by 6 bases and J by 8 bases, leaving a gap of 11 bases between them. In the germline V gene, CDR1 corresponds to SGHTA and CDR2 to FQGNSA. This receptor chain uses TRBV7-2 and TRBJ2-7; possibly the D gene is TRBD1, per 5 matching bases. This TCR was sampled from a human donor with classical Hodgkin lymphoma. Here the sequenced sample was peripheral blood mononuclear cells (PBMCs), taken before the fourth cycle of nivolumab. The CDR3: CASRSQGKQYF. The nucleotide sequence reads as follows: TGTGCCAGCAGAAGCCAGGGTAAGCAGTACTTC.